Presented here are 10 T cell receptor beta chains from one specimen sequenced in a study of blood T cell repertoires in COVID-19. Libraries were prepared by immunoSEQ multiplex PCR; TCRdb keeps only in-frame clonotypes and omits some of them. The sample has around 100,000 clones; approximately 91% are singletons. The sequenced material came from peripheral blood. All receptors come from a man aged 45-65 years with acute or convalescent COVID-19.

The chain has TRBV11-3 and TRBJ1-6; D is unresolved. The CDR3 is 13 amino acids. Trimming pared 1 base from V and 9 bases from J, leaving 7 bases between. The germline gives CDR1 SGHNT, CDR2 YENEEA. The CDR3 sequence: CASSLGEISPLHF. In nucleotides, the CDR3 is TGTGCCAGCAGCTTAGGGGAGATTTCACCCCTCCACTTT.

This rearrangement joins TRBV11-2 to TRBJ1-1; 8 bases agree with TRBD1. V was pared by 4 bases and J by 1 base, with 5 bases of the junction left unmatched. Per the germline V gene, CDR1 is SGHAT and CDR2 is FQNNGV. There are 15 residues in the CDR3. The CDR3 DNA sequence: TGTGCCAGCAGCTACTACAGGGGGGCGAACACTGAAGCTTTCTTT. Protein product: CASSYYRGANTEAFF.

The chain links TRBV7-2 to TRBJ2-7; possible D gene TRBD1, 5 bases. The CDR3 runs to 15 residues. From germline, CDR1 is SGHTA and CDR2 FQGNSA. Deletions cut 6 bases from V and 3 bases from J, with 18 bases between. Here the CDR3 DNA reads TGTGCCAGCAGTCCGAACCGGCAACAGGTCTACGAGCAGTACTTC. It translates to CASSPNRQQVYEQYF.

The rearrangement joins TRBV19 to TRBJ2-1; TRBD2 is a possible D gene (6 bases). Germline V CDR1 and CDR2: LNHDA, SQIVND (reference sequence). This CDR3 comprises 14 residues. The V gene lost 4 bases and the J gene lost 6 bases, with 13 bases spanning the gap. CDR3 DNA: TGTGCCAGTAGTAAGGGTGGGACTTTCAATGAGCAGTTCTTC. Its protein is CASSKGGTFNEQFF.

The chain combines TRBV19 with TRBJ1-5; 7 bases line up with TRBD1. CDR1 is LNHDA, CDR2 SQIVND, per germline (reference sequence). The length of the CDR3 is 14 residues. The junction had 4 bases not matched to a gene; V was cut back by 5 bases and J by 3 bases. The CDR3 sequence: CASSLRGLNQPQHF. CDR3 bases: TGTGCCAGTAGTCTGAGGGGGCTCAATCAGCCCCAGCATTTT.

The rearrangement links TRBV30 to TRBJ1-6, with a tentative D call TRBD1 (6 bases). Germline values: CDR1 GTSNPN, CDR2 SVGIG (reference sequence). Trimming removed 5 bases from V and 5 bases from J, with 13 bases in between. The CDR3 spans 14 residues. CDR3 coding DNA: TGTGCCTGGGTCCCCGGGACACATAATTCACCCCTCCACTTT. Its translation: CAWVPGTHNSPLHF.

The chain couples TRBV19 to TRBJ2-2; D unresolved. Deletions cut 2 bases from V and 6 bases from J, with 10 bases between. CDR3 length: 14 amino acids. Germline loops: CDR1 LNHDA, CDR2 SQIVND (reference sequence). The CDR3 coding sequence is TGTGCCAGTAGTATACGAGGAGAACCCGGGGAGCTGTTTTTT. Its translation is CASSIRGEPGELFF.

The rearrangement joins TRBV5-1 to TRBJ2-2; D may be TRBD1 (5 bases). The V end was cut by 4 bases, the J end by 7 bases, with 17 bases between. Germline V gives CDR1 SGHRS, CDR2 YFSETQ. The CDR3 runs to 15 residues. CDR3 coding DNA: TGCGCCAGCAGCCACGGACAAGCTGGTGGCGGGGAGCTGTTTTTT. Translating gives CASSHGQAGGGELFF.

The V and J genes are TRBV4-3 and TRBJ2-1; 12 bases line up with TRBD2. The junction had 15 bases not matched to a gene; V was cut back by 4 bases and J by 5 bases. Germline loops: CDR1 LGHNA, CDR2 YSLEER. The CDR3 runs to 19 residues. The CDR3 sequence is CASSPASGGVSPENNEQFF. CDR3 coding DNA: TGCGCCAGCAGCCCGGCTAGCGGGGGGGTATCTCCTGAAAACAATGAGCAGTTCTTC.

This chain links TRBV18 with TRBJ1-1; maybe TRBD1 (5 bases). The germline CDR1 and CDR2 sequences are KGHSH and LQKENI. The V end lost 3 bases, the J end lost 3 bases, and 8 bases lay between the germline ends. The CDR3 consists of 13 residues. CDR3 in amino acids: CASSPWGDTEAFF. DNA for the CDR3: TGTGCCAGCTCACCCTGGGGGGACACTGAAGCTTTCTTT.